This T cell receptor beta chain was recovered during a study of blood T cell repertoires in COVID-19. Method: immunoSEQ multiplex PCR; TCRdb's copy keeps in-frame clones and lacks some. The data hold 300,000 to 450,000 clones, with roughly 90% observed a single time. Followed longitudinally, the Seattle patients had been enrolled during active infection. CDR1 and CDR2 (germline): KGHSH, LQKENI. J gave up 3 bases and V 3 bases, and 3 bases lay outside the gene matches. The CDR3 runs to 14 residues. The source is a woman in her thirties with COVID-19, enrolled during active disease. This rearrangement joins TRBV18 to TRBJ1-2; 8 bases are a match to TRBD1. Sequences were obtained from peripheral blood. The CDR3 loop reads CASSPPTGDYGYTF. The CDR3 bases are TGTGCCAGCTCACCGCCGACAGGGGACTATGGCTACACCTTC.